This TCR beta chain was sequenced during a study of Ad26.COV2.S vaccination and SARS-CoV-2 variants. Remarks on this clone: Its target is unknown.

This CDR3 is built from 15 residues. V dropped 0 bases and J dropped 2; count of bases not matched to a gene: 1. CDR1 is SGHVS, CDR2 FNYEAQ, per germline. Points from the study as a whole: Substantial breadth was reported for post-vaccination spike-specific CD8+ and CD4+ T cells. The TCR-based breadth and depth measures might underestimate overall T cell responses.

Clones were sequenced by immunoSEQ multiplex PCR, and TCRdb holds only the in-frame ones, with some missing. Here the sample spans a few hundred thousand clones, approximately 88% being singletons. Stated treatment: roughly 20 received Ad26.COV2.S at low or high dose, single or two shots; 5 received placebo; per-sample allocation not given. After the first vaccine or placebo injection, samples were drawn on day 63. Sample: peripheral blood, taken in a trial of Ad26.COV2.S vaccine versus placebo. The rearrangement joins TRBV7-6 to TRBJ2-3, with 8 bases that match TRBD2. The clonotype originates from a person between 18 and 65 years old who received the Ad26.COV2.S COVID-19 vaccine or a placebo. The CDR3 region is CASSLASGVTDTQYF. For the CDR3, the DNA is TGTGCCAGCAGCTTAGCTAGCGGGGTCACAGATACGCAGTATTTT.